The entry below describes one T cell receptor beta chain. The assay was immunoSEQ multiplex PCR, and TCRdb's table has in-frame clones only and misses some. The sample records 30,000 or so clones, roughly nine tenths being singletons. The time point was: peripheral blood 6 weeks after treatment start. For each patient, 1 to 8 samples were obtained, pretreatment and on-treatment. The source of the sample is a study of PD-L1 blockade in urothelial cancer. Background on the study: Analyses used blood from 3 weeks (second dose) and 6 weeks after treatment start.

The TCR comes from a man aged 80 or over with urothelial cancer. The sequencing here drew on PBMCs, taken around atezolizumab (anti-PD-L1) treatment.

The CDR3 protein is CASSTDRTEAFF. DNA for the CDR3: TGTGCCAGCAGCACCGACAGGACTGAAGCTTTCTTT. The genes are TRBV6-5 and TRBJ1-1; perhaps TRBD1 as D (6 bases). Germline V gene sequence: CDR1 MNHEY, CDR2 SVGAGI. The CDR3 extends over 12 amino acids. V lost 6 bases to trimming and J lost 5 bases, with 10 bases between them.